The next 27 T cell receptor beta chains were all read from a single sample in a study of cytomegalovirus exposure and HLA in healthy donors (dated by TCRdb to between 2016 and 2019). The protocol used for the library was the immunoSEQ multiplex PCR assay. A mixture of 60 forward primers for TCR Vbeta segments and 13 reverse primers for TCR Jbeta segments was used in the multiplex PCR. TCRdb stores this immuneACCESS table with in-frame sequences only. Part of the clones is absent; in the studies checked, under half of the shortfall reflects unresolved V genes, and no reason is known for the rest. Here the sample has more than 80,000 clones; roughly four fifths occur a single time. Together, the top ten hold roughly 3.7% of the sample. The sequenced sample consisted of PBMCs. These receptors all come from a man aged 55 to 69 in good health and CMV-seronegative.

This clone was picked up one time. The chain uses TRBV5-1 and TRBJ2-5, with TRBD1 as a possible D gene (5 bases). The V end lost 0 bases, the J end lost 9 bases, and 15 bases lay between the germline ends. CDR3 length: 14 amino acids. The germline V gene has CDR1 SGHRS and CDR2 YFSETQ. CDR3 in DNA: TGCGCCAGCAGCTTGGGGCCGCTGCAAGGGGCCCAGTACTTC. Translated: CASSLGPLQGAQYF. The full variable domain, its missing parts supplied by reference TRBV5-1 and TRBJ2-5, is KAGVTQTPRYLIKTRGQQVTLSCSPISGHRSVSWYQQTPGQGLQFLFEYFSETQRNKGNFPGRFSGRQFSNSRSEMNVSTLELGDSALYLCASSLGPLQGAQYFGPGTRLLVL.

Concerning this clone: Relative to the germline gene, one junction end is altered; a read error may explain this. The V and J genes are TRBV2 and TRBJ2-1; 9 bases map to TRBD2. The CDR3 is 15 amino acids. Germline V gives CDR1 SNHLY, CDR2 FYNNEI. CDR3 coding DNA: TGTGCCAGCAGTAGGCGCGGGGGGGCCTACGATGAGCAGTTCTTC. This sequence encodes CASSRRGGAYDEQFF.

The chain employs TRBV5-1 and TRBJ1-6, with D tentatively TRBD1 (5 bases). The CDR3 runs to 15 residues. CDR1 and CDR2 from the germline V gene are SGHRS and YFSETQ. V lost 2 bases, J lost 5 bases, and 11 bases lay in between. This CDR3 reads CASSLSPGNNSPLHF. For the CDR3, the DNA is TGCGCCAGCAGCTTATCCCCAGGGAATAATTCACCCCTCCACTTT. Supplemented by reference TRBV5-1 and TRBJ1-6, the full variable domain reads KAGVTQTPRYLIKTRGQQVTLSCSPISGHRSVSWYQQTPGQGLQFLFEYFSETQRNKGNFPGRFSGRQFSNSRSEMNVSTLELGDSALYLCASSLSPGNNSPLHFGNGTRLTVT.

This clone was picked up a small number of times. V and J are TRBV6-4 and TRBJ2-3, with 7 bases aligning to TRBD1. The CDR3 contains 13 residues. Trimming removed 8 bases from V and 4 bases from J; junction bases left unmatched: 6. The V gene's germline CDR1 is MRHNA and CDR2 SNTAGT. CDR3 amino acids: CASGTGAADTQYF. The CDR3 DNA follows: TGTGCCAGCGGTACAGGGGCGGCAGATACGCAGTATTTT.

Only a few counts were recorded for this clone. The rearrangement links TRBV5-1 to TRBJ2-1, with 14 positions matching TRBD2. CDR3 length: 17 residues. The germline gives CDR1 SGHRS, CDR2 YFSETQ. V dropped 4 bases and J dropped 8; count of bases not matched to a gene: 11. The CDR3 bases are TGCGCCAGCAGCAACGGACTAGCGGGGGGAATTCTAGATGAGCAGTTCTTC. It encodes CASSNGLAGGILDEQFF.

The chain carries TRBV9 and TRBJ1-1; 11 bases match TRBD1. There are 15 residues in the CDR3. The junction had 4 bases not matched to a gene; V was cut back by 2 bases and J by 4 bases. The germline gives CDR1 SGDLS, CDR2 YYNGEE. CDR3 bases: TGTGCCAGCAGCGTGGGACAGGGGGTGGGCACTGAAGCTTTCTTT. It specifies CASSVGQGVGTEAFF.

This rearrangement joins TRBV15 to TRBJ2-5; TRBD1 matches 7 bases. V lost 3 bases to trimming and J lost 3 bases; unmatched junction nucleotides: 4. CDR1 is LNHNV, CDR2 YYDKDF, per germline (reference sequence). This CDR3 is built from 14 residues. The CDR3, as DNA: TGTGCCACCAGCAGTAGACAGGGTAAAGAGACCCAGTACTTC. Its translation: CATSSRQGKETQYF.

The V gene is TRBV28, the J gene TRBJ1-4; 10 nucleotides match TRBD1. V lost 4 bases and J lost 4; bases outside the gene matches: 12. The CDR3 sequence is 18 residues long. Germline V gene lookup returns CDR1 MDHEN and CDR2 SYDVKM. The CDR3 bases are TGTGCCAGCAGTTCCCATAGACAGGGGGCGTCGGGTAATGAAAAACTGTTTTTT. Residues: CASSSHRQGASGNEKLFF.

The genes are TRBV10-3 and TRBJ1-3; the match to TRBD1 covers 7 bases. Trimming at V came to 3 bases and at J to 5 bases, leaving 13 bases not matched to a gene. The CDR3 has 17 amino acids. CDR1 and CDR2 (germline): ENHRY, SYGVKD. The CDR3 is CAISDHMTGTRRNTIYF. CDR3 nucleotides: TGTGCCATCAGTGACCACATGACAGGGACTAGAAGAAACACCATATATTTT.

The V call is TRBV9, the J call TRBJ1-2, with D possibly being TRBD1 (6 bases). Germline CDR1 SGDLS, CDR2 YYNGEE. The CDR3 consists of 16 residues. The V end lost 0 bases, the J end lost 6 bases, and 18 bases lay between the germline ends. The CDR3 DNA sequence: TGTGCCAGCAGCGTAGAACCAGGGGCAAGGCAGGATGGCTACACCTTC. It is translated as CASSVEPGARQDGYTF.

The chain employs TRBV4-3 and TRBJ1-1; the D gene is possibly TRBD1 (6 bases). Looked up from germline, CDR1 is LGHNA and CDR2 is YSLEER. The germline V and J ends were trimmed by 4 bases and 0 bases, with 12 bases remaining between them. The CDR3 loop spans 15 amino acids. Here the CDR3 reads CASSPGTLMNTEAFF. CDR3 nucleotide sequence: TGCGCCAGCAGCCCCGGGACACTCATGAACACTGAAGCTTTCTTT.

This chain links TRBV5-1 with TRBJ2-5, with 10 bases that match TRBD2. V lost 5 bases, J lost 5 bases, and 6 bases stayed unmatched. The germline CDR1 and CDR2 sequences are SGHRS and YFSETQ. The CDR3 extends over 14 amino acids. The DNA of the CDR3 is TGCGCCAGCAGGAGCGGGGGGGCCAGTGAGACCCAGTACTTC. The encoded protein is CASRSGGASETQYF.

The chain is built from TRBV11-2 and TRBJ1-2; D gene ambiguous. Between the trimmed V and J ends, which lost 1 base and 2 bases, there was a span of 5 bases. The CDR3 runs to 13 residues. From germline, CDR1 is SGHAT and CDR2 FQNNGV. The CDR3 reads CASSLVLNYGYTF. As DNA, the CDR3 is TGTGCCAGCAGCTTAGTCCTGAACTATGGCTACACCTTC.

This clone was counted only a few times. This chain joins TRBV28 and TRBJ1-2; tentative D call: TRBD1 (5 bases). This CDR3 spans 13 amino acids. V lost 4 bases and J 7 bases, leaving 13 bases between the germline ends. Germline-derived CDR1 and CDR2 are MDHEN and SYDVKM. CDR3 sequence: CASSSDSYGGYTF. The CDR3 coding sequence is TGTGCCAGCAGTTCAGACAGTTACGGTGGCTACACCTTC.

This clone was found a few times. The rearrangement joins TRBV27 to TRBJ1-1, with 8 bases matching TRBD1. The CDR3 is 13 residues long. The V and J ends lost 2 bases and 4 bases, in that order; junction bases with no gene match: 0. Germline CDR1 is MNHEY and CDR2 is SMNVEV (reference sequence). The DNA for the CDR3 is TGTGCCAGCAGTTTAACAGGGGGCACTGAAGCTTTCTTT. This codes for CASSLTGGTEAFF.

The rearrangement uses TRBV11-2 and TRBJ2-3; 10 nucleotides align to TRBD2. J gave up 2 bases and V 4 bases, and 9 bases lay outside the gene matches. CDR1 and CDR2 (germline): SGHAT, FQNNGV. CDR3 length equals 17 residues. Here the CDR3 DNA reads TGTGCCAGCAGCTCTAGGGTCGGGACTAGCGTCACAGATACGCAGTATTTT. Translation gives CASSSRVGTSVTDTQYF. Drawing the rest from reference TRBV11-2 and TRBJ2-3, the complete variable domain is EAGVAQSPRYKIIEKRQSVAFWCNPISGHATLYWYQQILGQGPKLLIQFQNNGVVDDSQLPKDRFSAERLKGVDSTLKIQPAKLEDSAVYLCASSSRVGTSVTDTQYFGPGTRLTVL.

The table lists this clone with a few counts. The V and J genes are TRBV7-9 and TRBJ1-4; 7 bases agree with TRBD1. V trimming: 2 bases; J trimming: 5 bases; junction bases outside the gene matches: 2. Germline assignment: CDR1 SEHNR and CDR2 FQNEAQ (reference sequence). CDR3 length: 14 residues. The CDR3 bases are TGTGCCAGCAGCTTAAGACAGGGAAATGAAAAACTGTTTTTT. Translated: CASSLRQGNEKLFF.

The table lists this clone with a few counts. The chain carries TRBV11-3 and TRBJ2-2, with D unresolved. Trimming pared 0 bases from V and 6 bases from J, leaving 8 bases between. CDR1 is SGHNT, CDR2 YENEEA, per germline. The CDR3 contains 14 residues. CDR3 sequence reads: CASSLDRVSGELFF. CDR3 bases: TGTGCCAGCAGCTTAGATCGGGTCTCCGGGGAGCTGTTTTTT.

The chain combines TRBV20-1 with TRBJ2-5, with D unresolved. V shed 7 bases and J shed 2 bases, with 8 bases lying between them. The length of the CDR3 is 11 residues. From germline, CDR1 is DFQATT and CDR2 SNEGSKA (reference sequence). This CDR3 reads CSVDLQETQYF. CDR3 coding DNA: TGCAGTGTCGACTTACAAGAGACCCAGTACTTC.

In this sample, this clone turned up a few times. The chain links TRBV5-6 to TRBJ2-3; tentative D call: TRBD2 (6 bases). The V end was cut by 2 bases, the J end by 0 bases, with 13 bases between. Germline lookup yields CDR1 SGHDT and CDR2 YYEEEE. The CDR3 is 16 amino acids. The CDR3 loop is CASSFGGRVSTDTQYF. The CDR3 nucleotides are TGTGCCAGCAGCTTTGGAGGGCGAGTAAGCACAGATACGCAGTATTTT. Based on the CDR3 plus reference TRBV5-6 and TRBJ2-3, the full variable domain is DAGVTQSPTHLIKTRGQQVTLRCSPKSGHDTVSWYQQALGQGPQFIFQYYEEEERQRGNFPDRFSGHQFPNYSSELNVNALLLGDSALYLCASSFGGRVSTDTQYFGPGTRLTVL.

The V and J genes are TRBV5-1 and TRBJ2-1; 13 bases map to TRBD2. J lost 3 bases, V lost 9 bases, and 6 bases had no gene match. Germline CDR1 is SGHRS and CDR2 is YFSETQ. There are 15 residues in the CDR3. CDR3 bases: TGCGCCACGACTAGCGGGGGGACTGGCTACAATGAGCAGTTCTTC. Amino acids: CATTSGGTGYNEQFF.

The rearrangement joins TRBV6-5 to TRBJ2-3; 7 positions match TRBD1. From germline, CDR1 is MNHEY and CDR2 SVGAGI. The CDR3 extends over 12 amino acids. The V and J ends lost 8 bases and 5 bases, in that order; junction bases with no gene match: 4. For the CDR3, the DNA is TGTGCCAGCCACAGGGGCCGAGATACGCAGTATTTT. Translated: CASHRGRDTQYF.

In this sample, this clone turned up once. The chain recombines TRBV5-6 with TRBJ1-3; maybe TRBD1 (6 bases). The length of the CDR3 is 15 residues. Germline V gene lookup returns CDR1 SGHDT and CDR2 YYEEEE. Trimming stripped 3 bases from V and 0 bases from J, with 10 bases between. The chain's CDR3 is CASSSRDTSGNTIYF. The CDR3 bases are TGTGCCAGCAGCTCCCGGGACACCTCTGGAAACACCATATATTTT.

This clone was seen only a few times. The chain joins TRBV9 to TRBJ1-6; 8 nucleotides agree with TRBD1. V trimming: 4 bases; J trimming: 8 bases; junction bases outside the gene matches: 5. The germline V gene has CDR1 SGDLS and CDR2 YYNGEE. The CDR3 length is 14 residues. CDR3 protein: CASSLGQGDSPLHF. CDR3 bases: TGTGCCAGCAGCCTCGGACAGGGTGATTCACCCCTCCACTTT.

This chain joins TRBV9 and TRBJ1-6; perhaps TRBD1 as D (6 bases). This CDR3 comprises 16 residues. Trimming took off 0 bases at V and 8 bases at J, with 15 bases between the two ends. Germline loops: CDR1 SGDLS, CDR2 YYNGEE. CDR3 bases: TGTGCCAGCAGCGTAGGAGCAGGGGCCTCCGATTCACCCCTCCACTTT. It codes for CASSVGAGASDSPLHF.

This clone was observed a few times. V and J are TRBV6-6 and TRBJ1-5, with D possibly TRBD1 on 5 matching bases. Germline assignment: CDR1 MNHNY and CDR2 SVGAGI (reference sequence). The CDR3 extends over 13 amino acids. V was shortened by 3 bases and J by 7 bases, with 10 bases between the two germline ends. The CDR3 region is CASSYGGNQPQHF. The CDR3 nucleotides read TGTGCCAGCAGTTATGGGGGGAACCAGCCCCAGCATTTT.

The genes are TRBV6-1 and TRBJ1-3; D is ambiguous. Trimming stripped 7 bases from V and 2 bases from J, with 12 bases between. The CDR3 runs 14 residues. Per germline, CDR1 MNHNS and CDR2 SASEGT. The CDR3: CASTYGGAGNTIYF. The DNA of the CDR3 is TGTGCCAGCACCTACGGCGGGGCTGGAAACACCATATATTTT.